This TCR beta chain was sequenced for a study of shared clonotypes between healthy human individuals (dated by TCRdb to the early 2020s). Describing the broader study: Three men and two women, aged 18 to 49 years, made up the cohort. For each donor, CD4 naive and CD4 memory were each given three plates, CD8 naive was given two plates, and CD8 memory was given one plate. Blood TCR repertoires of a handful of healthy adults were deeply sequenced to estimate repertoire size and the extent of clonotype sharing between individuals. Libraries were prepared and TCR repertoires were sequenced by different laboratories using diverse techniques, in order to increase sequencing depth and limit assay-specific biases. Per donor, leukapheresis produced somewhere between about 0.9 and 9.5 billion PBMCs. General findings and caveats noted by the study authors: Because the study included a small number of donors, the genetic and exposure-history diversity represented was limited. Estimated clonotype richness was generally larger for naive than for memory subsets. When several donors were compared, the shared fraction of clonotypes was around 5.1% for naive CD4, about 4% for naive CD8, more than 2% for memory CD4, and roughly 0.4% for memory CD8. Pairwise subsampling indicated that sequencing depth was expected to affect the degree of clonotype sharing among donors. Sampling was restricted to blood, and TCR repertoires in tissue are likely to differ from TCR repertoires in blood. Higher generation probabilities were observed for clonotypes shared by all four sorted-subset donors than for non-shared clonotypes. Rarefaction of sorted-subset datasets indicated incomplete sequencing despite the large sequencing depth.

This clone was seen once. What this receptor recognizes is not known. The sample holds no much larger clone one base away, and base qualities are not on file. V loses 6 bases, J loses 9 bases, and the germline ends lie 17 bases apart. The germline V gene sets CDR1 to MNHEY and CDR2 to SVGAGI. The CDR3, from cysteine to phenylalanine, totals 13 residues. Left in the record is the CDR3 DNA by itself, 39 bases read in frame from the first base. TCR CDR3 regions were amplified from genomic DNA by multiplex PCR using the deep immunoSEQ assay. For each cell subset, the extracted genomic DNA was distributed evenly across all wells of several immunoSEQ 96-well plates, and each plate served as one replicate. Each replicate PCR for sorted subsets received about 220 ng genomic DNA, equal to 28,000 or so T cell genomes. The purified libraries were quantified using a Qubit 3.0 fluorometer, sized with a Bioanalyzer 2100, and then quantified again using the KAPA Library Quantification kit. Every immunoSEQ 96-well plate was sequenced on a dedicated single-read 150-cycle Illumina NextSeq 550 flow cell. On the study's bioinformatics: Because the immunoSEQ output included only junctional sequences and no quality scores, the filtering could not be the same as the filtering used for full-length reads. To assign V/J genes and CDR3, sequences were annotated against IMGT germline references using PyIR, a Python wrapper for IgBLAST v1.9. Reads with weak V/J assignments (E-value above 1e-6), missing CDR3, stop codons, out-of-frame junctions, or ambiguous translated residues were removed. V3J clonotypes were defined as sequences sharing the same inferred V gene, J gene, and CDR3 amino acid sequence. Percentage overlap between repertoires was computed as shared unique clonotypes divided by the size of the smaller repertoire. Richness of each repertoire was evaluated using RTK rarefaction, the Chao1 estimator, and Recon v2.1 estimates of unobserved clonotypes. Generation probabilities for all TCRbeta clonotypes obtained by the gDNA method from a few donors were computed using OLGA. TCRdb mirrors the immuneACCESS table, restricted to in-frame sequences. Some clones are absent from its copies; in checked studies, under half trace to an unresolved V gene, and the reason for the others is unknown. That table furnishes V, J and clone size, whereas the DNA furnished D and trimming. The sample profile shows 1.5 million to 2.5 million clones; roughly 94% of them were found once. Of the sample, more than 0.9% is held by the ten largest clones.

CD8 naive samples consisted of CD45RO-negative cells that were positively selected for CCR7, yielding a CD45RA+CCR7+ population without TemRA cells. The donors were healthy, HIV-negative adults who had no recently reported acute infections or vaccinations. All donors were Caucasian adults living in Nashville, Tennessee, USA. Blood was collected by leukapheresis, and PBMCs were isolated by Ficoll-Histopaque density gradient centrifugation and then cryopreserved in liquid nitrogen vapor phase. Analytical flow cytometry was used to check the purity and quantity of every magnetically sorted T cell population. Genomic DNA was isolated from every sorted fraction and measured by UV absorbance on a Nanodrop 2000c.

The V gene is TRBV6-5 and the J gene is TRBJ2-5, with TRBD2 tentatively as D gene (6 bases match). The source material was naive CD8+ T cells sorted from blood. The sample's cell subset or site label is to be understood as: CD45RA+CCR7+. This clonotype was obtained from a man aged 18 to 35 in good health. The CDR3 region: CASSPGTYGAQYF. The DNA reads TGTGCCAGCAGCCCCGGGACTTACGGGGCCCAGTACTTC.